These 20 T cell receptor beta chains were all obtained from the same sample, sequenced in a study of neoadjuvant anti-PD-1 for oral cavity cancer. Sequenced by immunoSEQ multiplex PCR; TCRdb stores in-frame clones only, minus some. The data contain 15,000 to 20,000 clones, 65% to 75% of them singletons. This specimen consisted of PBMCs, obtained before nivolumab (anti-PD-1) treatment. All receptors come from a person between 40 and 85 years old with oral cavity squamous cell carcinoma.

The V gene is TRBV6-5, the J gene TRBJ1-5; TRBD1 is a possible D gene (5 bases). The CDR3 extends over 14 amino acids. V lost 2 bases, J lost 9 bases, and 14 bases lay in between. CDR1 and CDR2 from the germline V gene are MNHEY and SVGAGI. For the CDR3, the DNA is TGTGCCAGCAGTTACCGGGCCTCCCAGGGGCCCCAGCATTTT. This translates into CASSYRASQGPQHF.

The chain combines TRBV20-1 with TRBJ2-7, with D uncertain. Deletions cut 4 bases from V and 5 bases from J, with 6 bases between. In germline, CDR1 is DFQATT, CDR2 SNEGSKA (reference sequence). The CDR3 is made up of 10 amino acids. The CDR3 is CSAKKDEQYF. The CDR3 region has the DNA TGCAGTGCTAAAAAGGACGAGCAGTACTTC.

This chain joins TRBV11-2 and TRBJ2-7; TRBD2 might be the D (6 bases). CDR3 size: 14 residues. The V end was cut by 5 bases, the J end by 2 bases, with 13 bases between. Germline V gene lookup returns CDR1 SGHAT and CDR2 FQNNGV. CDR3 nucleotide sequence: TGTGCCAGCAGCCTTAGCGGAGGGCCCTACGAGCAGTACTTC. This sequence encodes CASSLSGGPYEQYF.

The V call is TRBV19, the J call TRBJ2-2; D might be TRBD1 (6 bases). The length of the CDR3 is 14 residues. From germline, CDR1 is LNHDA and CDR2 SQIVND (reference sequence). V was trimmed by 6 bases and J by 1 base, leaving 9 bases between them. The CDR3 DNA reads TGTGCCAGTAGGCAGACAGGGAACACCGGGGAGCTGTTTTTT. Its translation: CASRQTGNTGELFF.

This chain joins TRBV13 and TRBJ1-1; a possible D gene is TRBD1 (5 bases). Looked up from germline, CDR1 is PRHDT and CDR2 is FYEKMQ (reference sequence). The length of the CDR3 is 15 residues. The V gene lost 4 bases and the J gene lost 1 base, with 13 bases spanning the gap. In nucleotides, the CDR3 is TGTGCCAGCAGCTCCCTCCGGGACCGGAACACTGAAGCTTTCTTT. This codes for CASSSLRDRNTEAFF.

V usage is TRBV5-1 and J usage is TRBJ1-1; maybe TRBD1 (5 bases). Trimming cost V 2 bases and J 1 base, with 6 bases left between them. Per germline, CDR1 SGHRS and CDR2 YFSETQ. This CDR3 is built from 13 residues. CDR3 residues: CASSFTGNTEAFF. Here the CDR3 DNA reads TGCGCCAGCAGCTTCACAGGGAACACTGAAGCTTTCTTT. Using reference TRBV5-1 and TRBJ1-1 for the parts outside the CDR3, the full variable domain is KAGVTQTPRYLIKTRGQQVTLSCSPISGHRSVSWYQQTPGQGLQFLFEYFSETQRNKGNFPGRFSGRQFSNSRSEMNVSTLELGDSALYLCASSFTGNTEAFFGQGTRLTVV.

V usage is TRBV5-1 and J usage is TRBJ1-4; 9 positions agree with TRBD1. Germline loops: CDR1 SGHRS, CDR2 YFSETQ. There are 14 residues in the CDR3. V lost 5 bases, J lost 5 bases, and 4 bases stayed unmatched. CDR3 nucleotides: TGCGCCAGCAGACTGGGACAGGGAAATGAAAAACTGTTTTTT. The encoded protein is CASRLGQGNEKLFF. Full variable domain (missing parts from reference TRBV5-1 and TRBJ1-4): KAGVTQTPRYLIKTRGQQVTLSCSPISGHRSVSWYQQTPGQGLQFLFEYFSETQRNKGNFPGRFSGRQFSNSRSEMNVSTLELGDSALYLCASRLGQGNEKLFFGSGTQLSVL.

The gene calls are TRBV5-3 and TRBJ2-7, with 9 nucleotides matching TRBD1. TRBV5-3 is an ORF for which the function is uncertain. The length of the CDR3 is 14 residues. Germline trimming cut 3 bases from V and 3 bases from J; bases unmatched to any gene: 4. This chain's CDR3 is CARSYRDRDYEQYF. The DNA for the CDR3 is TGTGCCAGAAGCTATCGGGACAGGGACTACGAGCAGTACTTC.

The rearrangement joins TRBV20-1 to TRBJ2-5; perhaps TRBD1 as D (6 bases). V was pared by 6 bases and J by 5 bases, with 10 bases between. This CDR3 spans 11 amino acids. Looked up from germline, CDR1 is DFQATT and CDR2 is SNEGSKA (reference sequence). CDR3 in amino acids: CSARDIETQYF. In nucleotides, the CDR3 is TGCAGTGCCAGGGACATCGAGACCCAGTACTTC.

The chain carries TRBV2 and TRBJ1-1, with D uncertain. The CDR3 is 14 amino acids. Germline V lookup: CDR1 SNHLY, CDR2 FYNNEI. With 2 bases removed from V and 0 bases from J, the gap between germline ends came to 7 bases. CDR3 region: CASSERLLNTEAFF. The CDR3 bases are TGTGCCAGCAGTGAACGACTTTTGAACACTGAAGCTTTCTTT.

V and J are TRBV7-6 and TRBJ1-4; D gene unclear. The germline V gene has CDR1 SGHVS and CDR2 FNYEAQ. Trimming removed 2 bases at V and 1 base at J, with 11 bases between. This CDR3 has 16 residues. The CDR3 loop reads CASSLNQRGTNEKLFF. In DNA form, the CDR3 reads TGTGCCAGCAGCTTAAATCAGCGGGGAACTAATGAAAAACTGTTTTTT.

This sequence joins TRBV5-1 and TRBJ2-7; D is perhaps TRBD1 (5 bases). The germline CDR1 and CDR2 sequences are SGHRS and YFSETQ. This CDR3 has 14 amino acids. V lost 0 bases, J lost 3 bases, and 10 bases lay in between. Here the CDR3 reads CASSLGRAHYEQYF. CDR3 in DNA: TGCGCCAGCAGCTTGGGCAGGGCCCACTACGAGCAGTACTTC.

CDR3 residues: CASSSLASGERETQYF. The CDR3 DNA reads as TGTGCCAGCAGCTCCCTTGCTAGCGGGGAGCGGGAGACCCAGTACTTC. V and J are TRBV11-2 and TRBJ2-5, with 9 bases identical to TRBD2. The V gene's germline CDR1 is SGHAT and CDR2 FQNNGV. This CDR3 has 16 amino acids. V lost 4 bases and J lost 5; bases outside the gene matches: 11.

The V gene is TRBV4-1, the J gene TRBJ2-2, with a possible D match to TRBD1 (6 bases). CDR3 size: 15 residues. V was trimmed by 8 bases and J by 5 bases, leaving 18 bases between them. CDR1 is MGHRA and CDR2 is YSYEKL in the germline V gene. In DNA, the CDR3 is TGCGCCAGCGGTTCAGGGGCGAAATGGACCGGGGAGCTGTTTTTT. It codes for CASGSGAKWTGELFF.

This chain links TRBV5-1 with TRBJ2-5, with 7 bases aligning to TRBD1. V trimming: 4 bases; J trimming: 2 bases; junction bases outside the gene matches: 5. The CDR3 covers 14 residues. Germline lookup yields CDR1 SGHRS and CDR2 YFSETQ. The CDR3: CASSLKTGQETQYF. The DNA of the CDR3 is TGCGCCAGCAGCCTTAAGACAGGGCAAGAGACCCAGTACTTC.

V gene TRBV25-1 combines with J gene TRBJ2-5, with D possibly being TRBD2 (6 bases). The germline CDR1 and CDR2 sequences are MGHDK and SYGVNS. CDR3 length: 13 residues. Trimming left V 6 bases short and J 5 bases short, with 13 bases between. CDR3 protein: CASSPGGGETQYF. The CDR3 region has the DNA TGTGCCAGCAGCCCCGGAGGAGGGGAGACCCAGTACTTC.

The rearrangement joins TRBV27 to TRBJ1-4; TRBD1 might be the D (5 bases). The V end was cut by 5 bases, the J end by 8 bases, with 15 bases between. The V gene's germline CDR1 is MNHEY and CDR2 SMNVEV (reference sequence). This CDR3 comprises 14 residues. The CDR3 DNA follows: TGTGCCAGCAGTCTAGATGGGGGTGGGGAAAAACTGTTTTTT. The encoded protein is CASSLDGGGEKLFF.

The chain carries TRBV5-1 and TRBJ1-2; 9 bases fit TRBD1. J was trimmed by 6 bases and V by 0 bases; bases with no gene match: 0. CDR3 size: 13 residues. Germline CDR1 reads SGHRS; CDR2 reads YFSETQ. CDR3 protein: CASSLGTGDGYTF. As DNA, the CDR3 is TGCGCCAGCAGCTTGGGGACAGGGGATGGCTACACCTTC. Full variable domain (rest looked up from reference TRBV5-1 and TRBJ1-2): KAGVTQTPRYLIKTRGQQVTLSCSPISGHRSVSWYQQTPGQGLQFLFEYFSETQRNKGNFPGRFSGRQFSNSRSEMNVSTLELGDSALYLCASSLGTGDGYTFGSGTRLTVV.

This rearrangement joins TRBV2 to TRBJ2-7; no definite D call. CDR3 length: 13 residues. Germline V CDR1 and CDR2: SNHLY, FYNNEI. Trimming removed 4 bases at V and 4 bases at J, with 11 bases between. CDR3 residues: CASSGGGPYEQYF. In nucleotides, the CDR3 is TGTGCCAGCAGTGGCGGCGGTCCTTACGAGCAGTACTTC. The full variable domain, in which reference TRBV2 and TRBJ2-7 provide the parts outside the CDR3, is EPEVTQTPSHQVTQMGQEVILRCVPISNHLYFYWYRQILGQKVEFLVSFYNNEISEKSEIFDDQFSVERPDGSNFTLKIRSTKLEDSAMYFCASSGGGPYEQYFGPGTRLTVT.

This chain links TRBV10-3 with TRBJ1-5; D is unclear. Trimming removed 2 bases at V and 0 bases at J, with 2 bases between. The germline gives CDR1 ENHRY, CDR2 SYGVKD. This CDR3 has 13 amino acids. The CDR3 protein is CAISENSNQPQHF. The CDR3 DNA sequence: TGTGCCATCAGTGAGAATAGCAATCAGCCCCAGCATTTT.